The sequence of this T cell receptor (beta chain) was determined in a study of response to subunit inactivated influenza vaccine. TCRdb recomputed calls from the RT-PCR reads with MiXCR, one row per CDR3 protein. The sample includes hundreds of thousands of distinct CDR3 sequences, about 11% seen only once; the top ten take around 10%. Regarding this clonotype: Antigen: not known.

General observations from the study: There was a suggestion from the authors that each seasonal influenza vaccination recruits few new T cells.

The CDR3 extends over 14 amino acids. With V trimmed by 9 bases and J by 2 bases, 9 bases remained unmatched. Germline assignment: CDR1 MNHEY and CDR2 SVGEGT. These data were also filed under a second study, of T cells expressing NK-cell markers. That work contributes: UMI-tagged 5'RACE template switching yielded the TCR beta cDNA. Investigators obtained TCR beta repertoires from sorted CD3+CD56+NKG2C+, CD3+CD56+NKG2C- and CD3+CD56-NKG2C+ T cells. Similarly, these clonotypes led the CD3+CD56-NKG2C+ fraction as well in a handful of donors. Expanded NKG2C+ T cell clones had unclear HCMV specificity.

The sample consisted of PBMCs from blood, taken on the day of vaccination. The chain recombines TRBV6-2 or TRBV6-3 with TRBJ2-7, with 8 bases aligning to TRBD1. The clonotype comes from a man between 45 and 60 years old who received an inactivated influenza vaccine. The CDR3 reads CASRSGTGPYEQYF. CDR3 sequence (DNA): TGTGCCAGTCGTTCCGGGACAGGTCCCTACGAGCAGTACTTC.